This T cell receptor (beta chain) was captured in a study of blood T cell repertoires in COVID-19. Whole-study context: Samples of COVID-19 (acute and convalescent) were obtained from the United States, Italy and Spain.

V was cut by 5 bases and J by 0 bases, with 17 bases left in between. The germline V gene encodes CDR1 LNHDA and CDR2 SQIVND (reference sequence). The CDR3 has 17 amino acids. Some clones are missing from TCRdb's copy, which holds only in-frame ones; the method was immunoSEQ multiplex PCR. This sample has about 160,000 clones; more than 70% occur once, and the top ten carry around 18%. Participants were aged about 18 to 95 years, lived in 24 US areas, and enrolled virtually. For recovered donors of Cohort 3, there were two negative PCRs, clearance, or symptom resolution. This chain uses TRBV19 with TRBJ1-5; D might be TRBD1 (5 bases). Input material: PBMCs or T cells enriched from blood (not recorded which). This clonotype was sampled from a man aged 55 to 70 who had recovered from COVID-19. This CDR3 reads CASSLRRQSYSNQPQHF. The DNA for the CDR3 is TGTGCCAGTAGTCTCAGGCGACAGAGCTATAGCAATCAGCCCCAGCATTTT.